Each of the 28 T cell receptor beta chains below was sequenced from the same sample in a study of T cell changes during pregnancy in multiple sclerosis. Assay used: immunoSEQ multiplex PCR; TCRdb lists only in-frame clones, some missing. The sample consists of tens of thousands of clones, roughly nine tenths of them appearing once. Sequenced here: CD4+ T cells from peripheral blood mononuclear cells, sampled before pregnancy. Every receptor here comes from a female donor with multiple sclerosis, enrolled in a pregnancy study.

The chain combines TRBV6-4 with TRBJ1-2; possible D gene TRBD1, 5 bases. Between the trimmed V and J ends, which lost 6 bases and 4 bases, there was a span of 12 bases. This CDR3 has 13 amino acids. Germline V lookup: CDR1 MRHNA, CDR2 SNTAGT. CDR3 loop: CASSPVTGYGYTF. The CDR3 coding sequence is TGTGCCAGCAGCCCCGTCACAGGCTATGGCTACACCTTC.

The V and J genes are TRBV19 and TRBJ2-1, with D possibly being TRBD2 (6 bases). CDR1 LNHDA and CDR2 SQIVND come from the germline V gene (reference sequence). Deletions cut 4 bases from V and 6 bases from J, with 22 bases between. The CDR3 has 17 residues. CDR3 in amino acids: CASSTLRDHERGNEQFF. Here the CDR3 DNA reads TGTGCCAGTAGTACCCTGCGGGACCACGAACGGGGCAATGAGCAGTTCTTC.

V is TRBV15 and J is TRBJ2-7; 7 bases match TRBD1. Looked up from germline, CDR1 is LNHNV and CDR2 is YYDKDF (reference sequence). V lost 3 bases and J lost 3; bases outside the gene matches: 5. The CDR3 sequence is 14 residues long. CDR3 DNA sequence: TGTGCCACCAGCAGCCGGGACAGAGTCTACGAGCAGTACTTC. It is translated as CATSSRDRVYEQYF.

The V gene is TRBV5-4, the J gene TRBJ2-2, with 9 bases fitting TRBD2. CDR1 and CDR2 from the germline V gene are SGHNT and YYREEE (reference sequence). The CDR3 length is 15 residues. With 4 bases clipped from V and 7 bases from J, the junction kept 8 bases outside the gene matches. In DNA, the CDR3 is TGTGCCAGCAGCCGGTGGGGACTAGCCGGCGGGGAGCTGTTTTTT. It specifies CASSRWGLAGGELFF.

The chain is built from TRBV28 and TRBJ2-7; unclear D gene. Germline V gene lookup returns CDR1 MDHEN and CDR2 SYDVKM. V shed 2 bases and J shed 3 bases, with 8 bases lying between them. CDR3 length equals 13 residues. CDR3 region: CASSLPASYEQYF. CDR3 coding DNA: TGTGCCAGCAGTTTACCAGCGAGCTACGAGCAGTACTTC.

The chain combines TRBV4-2 with TRBJ2-1; 8 bases agree with TRBD2. V gave up 3 bases and J gave up 6 bases; unmatched junction bases: 13. The V gene's germline CDR1 is LGHNA and CDR2 YNFKEQ. The CDR3 consists of 17 residues. CDR3 sequence (DNA): TGTGCCAGCAGCCAGGCCATGGGACTAGGGATCTCCAATGAGCAGTTCTTC. Translated: CASSQAMGLGISNEQFF.

V gene TRBV6-1 combines with J gene TRBJ2-7; 11 bases line up with TRBD2. Germline CDR1 MNHNS, CDR2 SASEGT. The CDR3 sequence is 15 residues long. V was pared by 6 bases and J by 6 bases, with 10 bases of the junction left unmatched. The CDR3 region has the DNA TGTGCCAGCAGACACCCACTAGCGGGAGCAGGCGAGCAGTACTTC. This encodes CASRHPLAGAGEQYF.

This clone was recorded only once. The chain carries TRBV5-1 and TRBJ1-1; 10 nucleotides align to TRBD1. After removal of 4 bases from V and 2 bases from J, the junction contained 11 bases not matched to a gene. CDR1 is SGHRS and CDR2 is YFSETQ in the germline V gene. CDR3 length equals 17 residues. CDR3 nucleotides: TGCGCCAGCAGCCCCGACAGGGGGCGGACTTTTAACACTGAAGCTTTCTTT. This translates into CASSPDRGRTFNTEAFF.

The V and J genes are TRBV28 and TRBJ2-3, with 7 bases that match TRBD1. The germline V gene encodes CDR1 MDHEN and CDR2 SYDVKM. Trimming cost V 5 bases and J 2 bases; bases outside gene matches: 4. CDR3 length: 14 residues. CDR3 nucleotide sequence: TGTGCCAGCAGTAAAGGGGGCACCACAGATACGCAGTATTTT. Its protein product is CASSKGGTTDTQYF. Full variable domain (missing parts from reference TRBV28 and TRBJ2-3): DVKVTQSSRYLVKRTGEKVFLECVQDMDHENMFWYRQDPGLGLRLIYFSYDVKMKEKGDIPEGYSVSREKKERFSLILESASTNQTSMYLCASSKGGTTDTQYFGPGTRLTVL.

J is TRBJ2-1 and V is TRBV4-3, with D perhaps matching TRBD2 (6 bases). Germline assignment: CDR1 LGHNA and CDR2 YSLEER. The V end lost 0 bases, the J end lost 4 bases, and 13 bases lay between the germline ends. The CDR3 is 16 residues long. The CDR3 loop reads CASSQDWASEYNEQFF. CDR3 nucleotides: TGCGCCAGCAGCCAAGATTGGGCTAGCGAGTACAATGAGCAGTTCTTC.

The J gene is TRBJ1-4, the V gene TRBV7-6; 8 bases line up with TRBD1. Germline trimming cut 2 bases from V and 4 bases from J; bases unmatched to any gene: 3. The germline V gene has CDR1 SGHVS and CDR2 FNYEAQ. This CDR3 is 15 amino acids long. The CDR3: CASSLFDRGNEKLFF. The CDR3 DNA is TGTGCCAGCAGCTTATTCGACAGGGGTAATGAAAAACTGTTTTTT.

The CDR3: CASSTWTGSNEQYF. The CDR3 DNA reads as TGTGCCAGCAGTACTTGGACAGGGAGCAACGAGCAGTACTTC. This sequence joins TRBV27 and TRBJ2-7; 8 nucleotides align to TRBD1. This CDR3 has 14 residues. CDR1 and CDR2 (germline): MNHEY, SMNVEV (reference sequence). V shed 5 bases, J shed 5 bases, and the junction held 8 bases outside the gene matches.

The chain is built from TRBV28 and TRBJ2-7; 8 nucleotides line up with TRBD1. V gave up 8 bases and J gave up 0 bases; unmatched junction bases: 9. The CDR3 loop spans 15 amino acids. Germline V gene sequence: CDR1 MDHEN, CDR2 SYDVKM. The CDR3 region is CASSGPGQDSYEQYF. The CDR3 bases are TGTGCCAGCTCCGGTCCGGGACAGGACTCCTACGAGCAGTACTTC. Supplemented by reference TRBV28 and TRBJ2-7, the full variable domain reads DVKVTQSSRYLVKRTGEKVFLECVQDMDHENMFWYRQDPGLGLRLIYFSYDVKMKEKGDIPEGYSVSREKKERFSLILESASTNQTSMYLCASSGPGQDSYEQYFGPGTRLTVT.

V usage is TRBV5-1 and J usage is TRBJ2-1; maybe TRBD1 (7 bases). V was trimmed by 0 bases and J by 3 bases, leaving 10 bases between them. There are 15 residues in the CDR3. Looked up from germline, CDR1 is SGHRS and CDR2 is YFSETQ. CDR3 amino acids: CASSLAGDSYNEQFF. The CDR3 DNA reads as TGCGCCAGCAGCTTGGCGGGGGACAGCTACAATGAGCAGTTCTTC.

V gene TRBV28 combines with J gene TRBJ2-7, with D maybe TRBD2 (5 bases). The CDR3 contains 12 residues. Per the germline V gene, CDR1 is MDHEN and CDR2 is SYDVKM. V was shortened by 8 bases and J by 5 bases, with 13 bases between the two germline ends. The CDR3: CASCQRAHEQYF. Written as DNA, the CDR3 is TGTGCCAGCTGCCAGAGGGCCCACGAGCAGTACTTC.

The rearrangement uses TRBV11-3 and TRBJ1-1, with TRBD1 matching over 10 bases. The CDR3 loop spans 14 amino acids. Germline V lookup: CDR1 SGHNT, CDR2 YENEEA. The ends lost 1 base at V and 11 bases at J; junction bases unmatched: 7. In nucleotides, the CDR3 is TGTGCCAGCAGCTTAGTTTCCGGGACAGGGGTCGCTTTCTTT. Amino acid sequence: CASSLVSGTGVAFF.

This sequence joins TRBV7-9 and TRBJ2-7, with 11 positions matching TRBD2. CDR3 length: 13 residues. The junction had 5 bases not matched to a gene; V was cut back by 8 bases and J by 5 bases. In germline, CDR1 is SEHNR, CDR2 FQNEAQ (reference sequence). CDR3: CASQGLAGDEQYF. The DNA for the CDR3 is TGTGCCAGCCAAGGACTAGCGGGTGACGAGCAGTACTTC.

This chain links TRBV6-1 with TRBJ1-1; 7 positions agree with TRBD1. V shed 6 bases and J 1 base; nucleotides not matched to a gene: 2. The CDR3 extends over 13 amino acids. The germline gives CDR1 MNHNS, CDR2 SASEGT. For the CDR3, the DNA is TGTGCCAGCAGCTGGGACAGGAACACTGAAGCTTTCTTT. Translated: CASSWDRNTEAFF.

The chain combines TRBV7-9 with TRBJ2-3; the match to TRBD2 covers 15 bases. CDR1 and CDR2 (germline): SEHNR, FQNEAQ (reference sequence). The CDR3 runs 17 residues. Losses at the gene ends were 9 bases for V and 4 bases for J; bases not matched to a gene: 11. Here the CDR3 DNA reads TGTGCCAGTCCGGGGACTAGCGGGAGGTCCCCACCAGATACGCAGTATTTT. Protein: CASPGTSGRSPPDTQYF.

This rearrangement joins TRBV6-6 to TRBJ1-2; D gene unclear. CDR3 length: 13 amino acids. Trimming removed 5 bases from V and 8 bases from J, with 15 bases in between. Germline values: CDR1 MNHNY, CDR2 SVGAGI (reference sequence). CDR3 in DNA: TGTGCCAGCAGTCTGCCGAGGCAAGGCGGCTACACCTTC. This encodes CASSLPRQGGYTF.

The chain uses TRBV23-1 and TRBJ1-2; TRBD1 might be the D (6 bases). TRBV23-1 is flagged as an ORF with uncertain function. The length of the CDR3 is 13 residues. Trimming left V 3 bases short and J 3 bases short, with 8 bases between. The CDR3 DNA sequence: TGCGCCAGCAGTCAGGGGGCCCACTATGGCTACACCTTC. As protein: CASSQGAHYGYTF.

The chain joins TRBV4-1 to TRBJ1-3, with 8 bases that match TRBD1. The CDR3 runs to 15 residues. Germline CDR1 is MGHRA and CDR2 is YSYEKL. Losses at the gene ends were 1 base for V and 3 bases for J; bases not matched to a gene: 2. Here the CDR3 DNA reads TGCGCCAGCAGCCAAGCAGGGGGCGTTGGAAACACCATATATTTT. Protein sequence: CASSQAGGVGNTIYF.

J is TRBJ2-2 and V is TRBV9; D is possibly TRBD1 (6 bases). Germline loops: CDR1 SGDLS, CDR2 YYNGEE. The CDR3 consists of 16 residues. Trimming pared 3 bases from V and 1 base from J, leaving 13 bases between. The CDR3: CASSGQVLMNTGELFF. The CDR3 DNA reads as TGTGCCAGCAGCGGACAGGTACTCATGAACACCGGGGAGCTGTTTTTT.

This chain joins TRBV15 and TRBJ2-7; maybe TRBD1 (5 bases). Deletions cut 0 bases from V and 5 bases from J, with 17 bases between. CDR1 and CDR2 (germline): LNHNV, YYDKDF (reference sequence). The length of the CDR3 is 16 residues. The CDR3 region has the DNA TGTGCCACCAGCAGAGATCTTGGTGGCAGGGTCAACGAGCAGTACTTC. Translating it yields CATSRDLGGRVNEQYF.

V and J are TRBV28 and TRBJ2-3; 14 bases agree with TRBD2. The CDR3 runs 19 residues. V was pared by 3 bases and J by 2 bases, with 10 bases of the junction left unmatched. Germline V gene sequence: CDR1 MDHEN, CDR2 SYDVKM. The CDR3 loop reads CASSFEGLAGGTTTDTQYF. The CDR3 bases are TGTGCCAGCAGTTTTGAAGGACTAGCGGGAGGTACCACCACAGATACGCAGTATTTT.

The chain employs TRBV2 and TRBJ2-2; TRBD1 agrees at 8 bases. V dropped 6 bases and J dropped 6; count of bases not matched to a gene: 3. Per the germline V gene, CDR1 is SNHLY and CDR2 is FYNNEI. CDR3 length: 13 residues. DNA for the CDR3: TGTGCCAGCAGACAGGGGGTCGCCGGGGAGCTGTTTTTT. It yields the protein CASRQGVAGELFF. The full variable domain, rest sourced from reference TRBV2 and TRBJ2-2, is EPEVTQTPSHQVTQMGQEVILRCVPISNHLYFYWYRQILGQKVEFLVSFYNNEISEKSEIFDDQFSVERPDGSNFTLKIRSTKLEDSAMYFCASRQGVAGELFFGEGSRLTVL.

The chain employs TRBV6-1 and TRBJ2-7; TRBD1 agrees at 7 bases. The CDR3 sequence is 15 residues long. Trimming cost V 5 bases and J 2 bases; bases outside gene matches: 9. In germline, CDR1 is MNHNS, CDR2 SASEGT. The CDR3 loop reads CASSPDRYSTYEQYF. CDR3 nucleotide sequence: TGTGCCAGCAGTCCGGACAGGTACTCCACCTACGAGCAGTACTTC.

The chain combines TRBV9 with TRBJ2-1; 7 bases are shared with TRBD2. V trimming: 1 base; J trimming: 4 bases; junction bases outside the gene matches: 5. The CDR3 consists of 15 residues. Germline CDR1 is SGDLS and CDR2 is YYNGEE. The CDR3 sequence is CASSVRSGVYNEQFF. CDR3 in DNA: TGTGCCAGCAGCGTAAGGAGCGGGGTTTACAATGAGCAGTTCTTC.